The 23 T cell receptor beta chains in this list originate from one sample, sequenced in a study of T cell responses to AZD1222 COVID-19 vaccine. Here immunoSEQ multiplex PCR was the method, and the copy in TCRdb shows in-frame clones only, minus some. The table shows more than 110,000 clones, with approximately 90% occurring only once. Sequenced here: peripheral blood, sampled on day 0 of AZD1222 vaccination. The source is an adult in good health.

The chain carries TRBV5-1 and TRBJ2-3, with 10 bases identical to TRBD2. V lost 0 bases and J lost 5; bases outside the gene matches: 6. Germline V gives CDR1 SGHRS, CDR2 YFSETQ. The CDR3 runs 16 residues. The CDR3: CASSLGSSGSGDTQYF. The CDR3 nucleotides are TGCGCCAGCAGCTTGGGGTCTAGCGGGAGCGGAGATACGCAGTATTTT.

V gene TRBV7-9 combines with J gene TRBJ1-2, with unresolved D. V was clipped by 4 bases and J by 2 bases, with 17 bases between them. The length of the CDR3 is 16 residues. CDR1 and CDR2 from the germline V gene are SEHNR and FQNEAQ (reference sequence). DNA for the CDR3: TGTGCCAGCAGCTCAGGTACAGCGACAAGAAACTATGGCTACACCTTC. This codes for CASSSGTATRNYGYTF.

The CDR3 nucleotides read TGTGCCAGCAGCTTAGGGATCTCGGAAGGAAACACCATATATTTT. This translates into CASSLGISEGNTIYF. This chain joins TRBV7-7 and TRBJ1-3, with unresolved D. Germline V gene sequence: CDR1 SSHAT, CDR2 FNYEAQ (reference sequence). With 1 base removed from V and 4 bases from J, the gap between germline ends came to 11 bases. The CDR3 runs to 15 residues.

The chain couples TRBV15 to TRBJ1-3, with TRBD1 as a possible D gene (5 bases). Trimming removed 0 bases at V and 3 bases at J, with 9 bases between. The CDR3 runs 15 residues. CDR1 and CDR2 (germline): LNHNV, YYDKDF (reference sequence). CDR3 bases: TGTGCCACCAGCAGAGATAGGGGTGGTGGAAACACCATATATTTT. This translates into CATSRDRGGGNTIYF.

The CDR3 nucleotides read TGCGCCAGCAGCTACTCGGACAGGGGGTACACTGAAGCTTTCTTT. Translation gives CASSYSDRGYTEAFF. The chain recombines TRBV5-1 with TRBJ1-1; 10 bases agree with TRBD1. This CDR3 spans 15 amino acids. After removal of 3 bases from V and 3 bases from J, the junction contained 5 bases not matched to a gene. Germline V gene sequence: CDR1 SGHRS, CDR2 YFSETQ.

This chain joins TRBV5-1 and TRBJ2-1; a weak D match, TRBD1 (5 bases). V was shortened by 4 bases and J by 1 base, with 24 bases between the two germline ends. CDR1 and CDR2 (germline): SGHRS, YFSETQ. CDR3 length equals 19 residues. The CDR3 sequence: CASSPLIGEATNSYNEQFF. DNA of the CDR3: TGCGCCAGCAGCCCCTTGATAGGGGAAGCAACAAATTCCTACAATGAGCAGTTCTTC.

This chain uses TRBV6-4 with TRBJ1-1; D is possibly TRBD1 (5 bases). The CDR3 is 14 residues long. Trimming cost V 3 bases and J 1 base, with 9 bases left between them. Germline CDR1 reads MRHNA; CDR2 reads SNTAGT. The CDR3 region has the DNA TGTGCCAGCAGTGAGCAGGGCGGGAACACTGAAGCTTTCTTT. Encoded protein: CASSEQGGNTEAFF.

The sample holds one count of this clone. The rearrangement links TRBV2 to TRBJ1-1, with D maybe TRBD1 (5 bases). The ends were cut back, 6 bases at V and 2 bases at J, with 22 bases in the middle. Germline CDR1 reads SNHLY; CDR2 reads FYNNEI. This CDR3 is 17 amino acids long. In DNA, the CDR3 is TGTGCCAGCAGCCCCAGGAGGCAGGCCGGGGGAAACACTGAAGCTTTCTTT. Translated, it gives CASSPRRQAGGNTEAFF.

The V and J genes are TRBV7-3 and TRBJ2-1; 12 nucleotides match TRBD2. V shed 4 bases, J shed 10 bases, and the junction held 5 bases outside the gene matches. This CDR3 has 14 residues. Germline V gene lookup returns CDR1 SGHTA and CDR2 FQGTGA. CDR3 DNA sequence: TGTGCCAGCAGCTCTAGCGGGAGGGCCCCCGAGCAGTTCTTC. Its translation is CASSSSGRAPEQFF.

The chain carries TRBV9 and TRBJ1-2, with D hard to call. The germline gives CDR1 SGDLS, CDR2 YYNGEE. V dropped 0 bases and J dropped 3 bases, with 18 bases sitting between them. The CDR3 consists of 17 residues. CDR3 protein: CASSVGHTYRADYGYTF. The CDR3 DNA reads TGTGCCAGCAGCGTAGGCCACACTTACCGTGCGGACTATGGCTACACCTTC.

This chain links TRBV6-5 with TRBJ1-4, with no clear D. Germline CDR1 MNHEY, CDR2 SVGAGI. Trimming stripped 0 bases from V and 7 bases from J, with 12 bases between. CDR3 length: 15 amino acids. The CDR3 coding sequence is TGTGCCAGCAGTTACTCGGGGTCAGGCATTGAAAAACTGTTTTTT. Its protein is CASSYSGSGIEKLFF.

V is TRBV7-9 and J is TRBJ1-6, with D hard to call. The CDR3 runs to 14 residues. The V gene lost 1 base and the J gene lost 8 bases, with 9 bases spanning the gap. CDR1 and CDR2 from the germline V gene are SEHNR and FQNEAQ (reference sequence). The CDR3 nucleotides read TGTGCCAGCAGCTTAGTTGGGGTACATTCACCCCTCCACTTT. Translation gives CASSLVGVHSPLHF.

The chain employs TRBV30 and TRBJ2-1; possible D gene TRBD2, 6 bases. V was clipped by 1 base and J by 2 bases, with 12 bases between them. CDR3 length equals 15 residues. CDR1 and CDR2 (germline): GTSNPN, SVGIG (reference sequence). The CDR3 spells CAWSARLGPYNEQFF. As DNA, the CDR3 is TGTGCCTGGAGTGCCCGACTAGGGCCCTACAATGAGCAGTTCTTC.

This clone was seen more than once but under ten times. The V gene is TRBV3-1 (or the pseudogene TRBV3-2), the J gene TRBJ2-1, with no clear D. Trimming removed 6 bases from V and 8 bases from J, with 11 bases in between. CDR1 is LGHDT and CDR2 is YNNKEL in the germline V gene (reference sequence). There are 12 residues in the CDR3. This chain's CDR3 is CASSPRVDEQFF. The CDR3 DNA reads as TGTGCCAGCAGTCCTAGGGTGGATGAGCAGTTCTTC.

V is TRBV7-6 and J is TRBJ2-1; D possibly uses TRBD1 or TRBD2 (5 bases each). The CDR3 is made up of 16 amino acids. CDR1 and CDR2 (germline): SGHVS, FNYEAQ. V lost 0 bases and J 3 bases, leaving 12 bases between the germline ends. The CDR3 nucleotides are TGTGCCAGCAGCTTAGCGAGGGGCGCCTACTACAATGAGCAGTTCTTC. Translating gives CASSLARGAYYNEQFF.

This clone appeared a few times. The V gene is TRBV9, the J gene TRBJ2-5; the match to TRBD2 covers 8 bases. Looked up from germline, CDR1 is SGDLS and CDR2 is YYNGEE. Trimming removed 0 bases from V and 0 bases from J; junction bases left unmatched: 7. This CDR3 comprises 17 residues. In DNA, the CDR3 is TGTGCCAGCAGCGTAGCCTCGGCGGGAGGCTACCAAGAGACCCAGTACTTC. Translation gives CASSVASAGGYQETQYF.

The chain combines TRBV3-1 (or the pseudogene TRBV3-2) with TRBJ2-2; 10 positions match TRBD2. Germline CDR1 and CDR2: LGHDT and YNNKEL (reference sequence). CDR3 size: 16 residues. After removal of 8 bases from V and 4 bases from J, the junction contained 10 bases not matched to a gene. The CDR3 loop reads CASAPGQRGGTGELFF. The CDR3 DNA reads TGTGCCAGCGCCCCCGGACAGCGGGGGGGCACCGGGGAGCTGTTTTTT.

This rearrangement joins TRBV7-8 to TRBJ1-2, with D perhaps TRBD1 (5 bases). Germline loops: CDR1 SGHVS, CDR2 FQNEAQ. V lost 1 base and J lost 4, with 13 bases in between. This CDR3 spans 15 amino acids. CDR3 DNA: TGTGCCAGCAGCTTAGGTTCGGGGCAGCTCTATGGCTACACCTTC. It codes for CASSLGSGQLYGYTF.

This clone was found once. The V and J genes are TRBV27 and TRBJ1-2; D is unresolved. In germline, CDR1 is MNHEY, CDR2 SMNVEV (reference sequence). The CDR3 has 13 amino acids. The V and J ends lost 3 bases and 2 bases respectively, with 7 bases between them. The CDR3 protein is CASSFASNYGYTF. The CDR3, as DNA: TGTGCCAGCAGTTTCGCCTCAAACTATGGCTACACCTTC.

This chain joins TRBV6-6 and TRBJ2-5, with 11 bases aligning to TRBD2. This CDR3 has 17 amino acids. Germline trimming cut 5 bases from V and 5 bases from J; bases unmatched to any gene: 13. Per germline, CDR1 MNHNY and CDR2 SVGAGI (reference sequence). The CDR3 DNA sequence: TGTGCCAGCAGTCTACAAAGGAGGTTAGCGGGAGGGGAGACCCAGTACTTC. Protein: CASSLQRRLAGGETQYF.

The V gene is TRBV6-1, the J gene TRBJ2-7, with 8 bases identical to TRBD2. The germline CDR1 and CDR2 sequences are MNHNS and SASEGT. CDR3 length equals 12 residues. Trimming cost V 1 base and J 11 bases; bases outside gene matches: 4. This chain's CDR3 is CASSEVTGGKYF. CDR3 DNA sequence: TGTGCCAGCAGTGAAGTGACGGGAGGGAAGTACTTC.

The chain recombines TRBV6-2 or TRBV6-3 with TRBJ1-1; unclear D gene. Between the trimmed V and J ends, which lost 2 bases and 0 bases, there was a span of 1 base. Germline loops: CDR1 MNHEY, CDR2 SVGEGT. The CDR3 is 12 residues long. The CDR3 region is CASSYVNTEAFF. DNA of the CDR3: TGTGCCAGCAGTTACGTGAACACTGAAGCTTTCTTT.

This sequence joins TRBV5-1 and TRBJ1-3, with 9 bases fitting TRBD1. The CDR3 length is 15 residues. Per germline, CDR1 SGHRS and CDR2 YFSETQ. V lost 4 bases to trimming and J lost 3 bases; unmatched junction nucleotides: 5. CDR3 sequence reads: CASSPGDRDGNTIYF. The CDR3, as DNA: TGCGCCAGCAGCCCTGGGGACAGGGATGGAAACACCATATATTTT.